This T cell receptor (beta chain) stems from a study of blood T cell repertoires in COVID-19. Study information: Whether acute or convalescent, the COVID-19 samples came from the United States, Italy and Spain. T cells, B-cell-depleted T cells, or PBMCs provided the cDNA or gDNA that served as material.

The ends were cut back, 2 bases at V and 4 bases at J, with 11 bases in the middle. This CDR3 spans 14 amino acids. The germline CDR1 and CDR2 sequences are MNHEY and SVGAGI. Original analysis: Reference gene primer amplification gave estimated nucleated cell counts. Profiling relied on immunoSEQ multiplex PCR, and the TCRdb table lists in-frame clones only, not all of them. V and J calls and clone size are given by that table; D and trimming were obtained from the DNA. The sample lists about 250,000 clones, about 90% occurring once. The chain links TRBV6-5 to TRBJ1-2; D is uncertain. This TCR was recovered from a man younger than 35 with active or convalescent COVID-19. Sequenced: peripheral blood. CDR3 DNA: TGTGCCAGCAGTTACAGGGTACGGGGCTATGGCTACACCTTC. Translated, it gives CASSYRVRGYGYTF.